This TCR beta chain stems from a study of post-analysis software for immune sequencing data. Unique molecular identifiers featured in each of the TCR beta cDNA libraries. TCRdb fed the PCR reads into MiXCR, producing one record per CDR3 protein. The table includes 170,000 or so distinct CDR3 sequences, 30% detected once. Comment on this clonotype: No antigen is known for it.

Study results and caveats: Included in a set of about five TRBV segments more frequent in patients than controls were TRBV5-6, TRBV5-1 and TRBV20-1.

Deletions cut 0 bases from V and 6 bases from J, with 8 bases between. CDR3 length: 13 amino acids. CDR1 MNHNY and CDR2 SVGAGI come from the germline V gene (reference sequence). V gene TRBV6-6 combines with J gene TRBJ1-1; no firm D call. This TCR was recovered from a girl aged 10-17 years with multiple sclerosis. The material sequenced was blood. The CDR3 region is CASSYSTLAEAFF. The CDR3 DNA reads TGTGCCAGCAGTTACTCGACGTTGGCTGAAGCTTTCTTT.